This T cell receptor beta chain is drawn from a study of T cell responses to AZD1222 COVID-19 vaccine. The table came from immunoSEQ multiplex PCR; TCRdb's copy has only in-frame clones and leaves some out. The top ten hold approximately 4.5% of the sample, which has some 110,000 clones, more than 70% seen once. The CDR3 runs to 14 residues. From germline, CDR1 is SQVTM and CDR2 ANQGSEA. Trimming removed 7 bases from V and 4 bases from J; junction bases left unmatched: 9. This sequence originates from an adult in good health. Sequenced material: peripheral blood, taken on day 0 of AZD1222 vaccination. The J gene is TRBJ2-2, the V gene TRBV29-1; 7 bases line up with TRBD2. In nucleotides, the CDR3 is TGCAGCGCCGTTCGCGGGACTACCACCGGGGAGCTGTTTTTT. Its translation is CSAVRGTTTGELFF.